The rows below give T cell receptor beta chains drawn from one sample of a study of blood T cells in healthy people across ages. TCRdb reanalysed the 5' RACE reads using MiXCR and keeps one entry per CDR3 protein. Here the sample spans 550,000 to 700,000 distinct CDR3 sequences, about 25% being singletons. The sequenced material came from blood. The receptors originated from a woman in her seventies in good health. CDR3s include the opening cysteine and the closing phenylalanine or tryptophan. Size is omitted from some rows. Given values are once, few, many or a class for expanded clones.

abundance | j_gene | v_gene | CDR3aa
few | . | TRBV11-2 | CASSLTGGDEQFF
once | TRBJ2-6 | TRBV20-1 | CSARGPWTISGANVLTF
. | TRBJ2-3 | TRBV27 | CASSFRRLVADTQYF
few | TRBJ1-2 | TRBV20-1 | CSARPQGASAYGYTF
few | . | TRBV29-1 | CSVEVGAYEQYF
. | TRBJ1-6 | TRBV7-9 | CASTKETAYNSPLHF
few | TRBJ1-2 | TRBV4-3 | CASSQALNYGYTF
. | TRBJ2-7 | TRBV4-2 | CASSQAPAGAYYEQYF
few | TRBJ1-4 | TRBV7-3 | CASRSTPGGELFF
. | TRBJ1-4 | TRBV6-5 | CASSQFRVTNEKLFF
few | TRBJ2-6 | TRBV6-5 | CASGGFHAGANVLTF
. | TRBJ2-7 | TRBV24-1 | CATTKSDRLDYEQYF
. | TRBJ1-2 | TRBV20-1 | CSAMGTGNYGYTF
few | TRBJ2-7 | TRBV4-3 | CASSQEWTTGSYEQYF
. | TRBJ1-2 | TRBV7-2 | CASRATAGSRYGYTF
. | TRBJ2-5 | TRBV7-2 | CASSLRQGGRETQYF
few | TRBJ2-3 | TRBV4-3 | CASSQDPTGGVTDTQYF
many | TRBJ2-2 | TRBV2 | CASSATGGLTGELFF
. | TRBJ1-3 | TRBV12-3/TRBV12-4 | CASIPGPGNTIYF
few | TRBJ1-2 | TRBV30 | CASDSYGYTF
few | TRBJ1-2 | TRBV29-1 | CSGELNYGYTF
. | TRBJ2-6 | TRBV10-3 | CAISDIGAGANVLTF
. | TRBJ1-5 | TRBV6-2/TRBV6-3 | CASSYSRGGGNQPQHF
few | TRBJ1-1 | TRBV14 | CASSQQGYTEAFF
many | TRBJ1-4 | TRBV5-6 | CASSRGPNEKLFF
. | TRBJ2-3 | TRBV20-1 | CSARGLAGGHGDTLYF
. | TRBJ1-5 | TRBV10-3 | CAISREPTNQPQHF
. | TRBJ1-4 | TRBV18 | CASSPTAQGLTGEKLFF
. | TRBJ2-5 | TRBV7-2 | CASSLAFSGGATYF
. | TRBJ1-6 | TRBV20-1 | CSASGQGGSPLHF
. | TRBJ1-2 | TRBV12-3/TRBV12-4 | CASSRQGESGYTF
. | TRBJ1-2 | TRBV7-9 | CASSFGELGGYTF
few | TRBJ1-1 | TRBV2 | CASSVTGLGEAFF
few | . | TRBV12-3/TRBV12-4 | CASSLSRGAHLEQFF
many | TRBJ2-5 | TRBV5-1 | CASSPLTGTQETQYF
. | TRBJ1-6 | TRBV11-2 | CASSSTGANSPLHF
few | TRBJ2-5 | TRBV20-1 | CSASLVGETQYF